Shown below are 5 T cell receptor beta chains from a single sample sequenced in a study of read filtering for tumor transcriptome and immune sequencing (dated by TCRdb to the early 2020s). The instrument was an Illumina HiSeq 4000. Starting from around 400 ng RNA, TCR libraries were constructed with the Immunoverse kit using molecular barcoded adaptors that cover the alpha/delta and beta/gamma chains. Using fastp at Q25 and MiXCR, TCRdb reprocessed the public reads and kept productive beta chains. A single entry per CDR3 protein holds the most common genes and DNA from its merged rows. This sample holds tens of thousands of distinct CDR3 sequences; roughly 14% were observed only once. Together, the top ten hold about 42% of the sample. Sequenced sample: a population of CD138-negative cells sorted from bone marrow. Explained via the paper, the cell subset or site label denotes: bone marrow mononuclear cells depleted of CD138+ plasma/myeloma cells by negative magnetic selection. The source is a donor aged 40 or older with multiple myeloma.

This clonotype showed up many times. The V and J genes are TRBV10-3 and TRBJ2-7; 7 positions agree with TRBD1. The CDR3 is made up of 13 amino acids. V gave up 2 bases and J gave up 6 bases; unmatched junction bases: 4. From germline, CDR1 is ENHRY and CDR2 SYGVKD. The CDR3 is CAISEDRVSEQYF. CDR3 coding DNA: TGTGCCATCAGTGAGGACAGGGTGAGCGAGCAGTACTTC.

As for this clonotype: Possible read error: a much larger clone is one base away. The V gene is TRBV12-3 or TRBV12-4, the J gene TRBJ2-6; 8 positions agree with TRBD2. The CDR3 is made up of 19 amino acids. Losses at the gene ends were 6 bases for V and 5 bases for J; bases not matched to a gene: 18. The CDR3 DNA reads TGTGCCAGCAGCACCTTGACCGGGACTAGTGTGAGTAGGGCCAACGTCCTGACTTTC. As protein: CASSTLTGTSVSRANVLTF.

This clonotype was counted ten times or more. The genes are TRBV7-9 and TRBJ2-7, with TRBD1 identical over 8 bases. The V and J ends lost 2 bases and 5 bases, in that order; junction bases with no gene match: 5. The CDR3 spans 14 residues. Germline V gene data show CDR1 as SEHNR and CDR2 as FQNEAQ (reference sequence). The CDR3 DNA reads as TGTGCCAGCAGCTTACAACGGACAGGGAACGAGCAGTACTTC. Encoded protein: CASSLQRTGNEQYF.

This clonotype was recorded many times. The rearrangement joins TRBV29-1 to TRBJ2-1; maybe TRBD1 (6 bases). The CDR3 totals 19 residues. Trimming cost V 1 base and J 0 bases, with 22 bases left between them. Germline CDR1 and CDR2: SQVTM and ANQGSEA. The CDR3 nucleotides are TGCAGCGTTGAAGGAGAAAAACTAGGGGGATCCAGCTCCTACAATGAGCAGTTCTTC. Translated, it gives CSVEGEKLGGSSSYNEQFF.

On this clonotype: A much larger clone differs by one base, so this may be a read error. The V gene is TRBV3-1, the J gene TRBJ2-1; TRBD1 aligns across 7 bases. Germline V gene lookup returns CDR1 LGHDT and CDR2 YNNKEL (reference sequence). The CDR3 has 16 residues. The CDR3 reads CASSQGTGQIINEQSF. CDR3 DNA: TGTGCCAGCAGCCAAGGAACGGGACAGATTATCAATGAGCAGTCCTTC.